These 10 T cell receptor beta chains came from one sample sequenced in a study of tumor-infiltrating lymphocytes in primary liver carcinoma. The template, approximately 500 ng total RNA, yielded TCR beta cDNA made with a constant-region primer. ARM-PCR was slightly modified, and three nested multiplex PCR rounds with it gave rise to the TCR beta libraries. TRBV1-TRBV30 forward primers and a C-beta reverse primer were used in the first two PCR rounds, which each ran for around 10 cycles. TCRdb passed the multiplex PCR reads through MiXCR, listing each CDR3 protein once. The sample has about 180,000 distinct CDR3 sequences, roughly three fifths seen once. It was unsorted whole blood that yielded blood RNA, and germline DNA was also extracted. The sequencing input was peripheral blood. All receptors come from a man aged 40-49 years with primary liver carcinoma and hepatitis B virus infection.

This chain links TRBV12-3 or TRBV12-4 with TRBJ1-1, with TRBD1 as a possible D gene (5 bases). The CDR3 spans 14 residues. V dropped 7 bases and J dropped 4 bases, with 16 bases sitting between them. CDR3 bases: TGTGCCAGCACCCTCCTCCAGGGAGCCACTGAAGCTTTCTTT. Its translation is CASTLLQGATEAFF.

This clonotype was picked up many times. This chain uses TRBV11-2 with TRBJ2-4; no clear D. Trimming removed 5 bases from V and 4 bases from J, with 12 bases in between. There are 14 residues in the CDR3. Per germline, CDR1 SGHAT and CDR2 FQNNGV. The CDR3 spells CASSALSGKNIQYF. The CDR3 nucleotides read TGTGCCAGCAGCGCCCTGTCCGGTAAAAACATTCAGTACTTC.

This chain links TRBV6-6 with TRBJ2-1; 7 nucleotides line up with TRBD2. The length of the CDR3 is 14 residues. Trimming took 10 bases from V and 4 from J; bases not matched to a gene: 10. The V gene's germline CDR1 is MNHNY and CDR2 SVGAGI (reference sequence). The CDR3 spells CAINGREGYNEQFF. The CDR3 coding sequence is TGTGCCATCAATGGGAGGGAGGGTTACAATGAGCAGTTCTTC.

This clonotype was observed once. The chain employs TRBV30 and TRBJ1-5; a possible D gene is TRBD1 (6 bases). Trimming took off 4 bases at V and 3 bases at J, with 16 bases between the two ends. The CDR3 has 15 residues. Germline V CDR1 and CDR2: GTSNPN, SVGIG (reference sequence). The CDR3 DNA sequence: TGTGCCTGGACTGTACAAGGGGACACCAATCAGCCCCAGCATTTT. Protein sequence: CAWTVQGDTNQPQHF.

This clonotype was seen repeatedly, ten times or more. The J gene is TRBJ2-1, the V gene TRBV11-2; D is ambiguous. The CDR3 runs 12 residues. Looked up from germline, CDR1 is SGHAT and CDR2 is FQNNGV. V lost 1 base and J 7 bases, leaving 5 bases between the germline ends. CDR3 nucleotides: TGTGCCAGCAGCTTAGTAGAAAATGAGCAGTTCTTC. It encodes CASSLVENEQFF. Together with reference TRBV11-2 and TRBJ2-1, the CDR3 gives the full variable domain: EAGVAQSPRYKIIEKRQSVAFWCNPISGHATLYWYQQILGQGPKLLIQFQNNGVVDDSQLPKDRFSAERLKGVDSTLKIQPAKLEDSAVYLCASSLVENEQFFGPGTRLTVL.

The chain has TRBV6-2 or TRBV6-3 and TRBJ2-1; 9 bases are a match to TRBD1. Germline CDR1 and CDR2: MNHEY and SVGEGT. The CDR3 has 15 amino acids. With V trimmed by 8 bases and J by 5 bases, 10 bases remained unmatched. This CDR3 is CASRKTGGTNNEQFF. The CDR3, as DNA: TGTGCCAGCCGTAAGACAGGGGGGACGAACAATGAGCAGTTCTTC.

Note on this clonotype: A read error may produce the germline difference seen at one junction end. The chain recombines TRBV11-3 with TRBJ2-1; a possible D gene is TRBD2 (5 bases). This CDR3 contains 13 residues. Germline CDR1 and CDR2: SGHNT and YENEEA. The CDR3 loop reads CANSLGRIPEQFF. In nucleotides, the CDR3 is TGTGCCAACAGCTTAGGGAGAATCCCCGAGCAGTTCTTC.

To note about this clonotype: A much bigger clone sits one base away, suggesting this may be a read error. This CDR3 fails to terminate in the conserved phenylalanine or tryptophan, so it likely reflects a read error. The gene calls are TRBV6-5 and TRBJ2-5; D is perhaps TRBD1 (6 bases). The V end was cut by 6 bases, the J end by 7 bases, with 15 bases between. CDR1 and CDR2 (germline): MNHEY, SVGAGI. The length of the CDR3 is 13 residues. CDR3 loop: CASRSGVMGTQYS. The CDR3 region has the DNA TGTGCCAGCAGATCAGGGGTGATGGGGACCCAGTACTCC.

This clonotype was seen only a few times. This sequence joins TRBV6-1 and TRBJ2-1; TRBD2 matches at 7 bases. Germline trimming cut 3 bases from V and 7 bases from J; bases unmatched to any gene: 9. Germline values: CDR1 MNHNS, CDR2 SASEGT. The CDR3 length is 15 residues. This CDR3 reads CASSDHGGRRNEQFF. As DNA, the CDR3 is TGTGCCAGCAGTGACCACGGCGGGAGAAGGAATGAGCAGTTCTTC.

Concerning this clonotype: Being one base from a much bigger clone, this may be a read error. The chain joins TRBV11-2 to TRBJ2-2; TRBD1 aligns across 8 bases. In germline, CDR1 is SGHAT, CDR2 FQNNGV. The CDR3 loop spans 16 amino acids. This CDR3 is CVSSLRLDRVAGELFF. The CDR3 DNA is TGTGTCAGCAGCTTAAGATTGGACAGGGTAGCCGGGGAGCTGTTTTTT. Together with reference TRBV11-2 and TRBJ2-2, the CDR3 gives the full variable domain: EAGVAQSPRYKIIEKRQSVAFWCNPISGHATLYWYQQILGQGPKLLIQFQNNGVVDDSQLPKDRFSAERLKGVDSTLKIQPAKLEDSAVYLCVSSLRLDRVAGELFFGEGSRLTVL.